These 20 T cell receptor beta chains originate from one sample sequenced in a study of beta chain features in type 1 diabetes. Reverse transcribing all isolated RNA meant expressed TCRB transcripts were sequenced. The data were produced by immunoSEQ multiplex PCR, yet TCRdb's version contains in-frame clones alone and is incomplete. This table has around 690,000 clones, 12% appearing once. Study observations and caveats: Moderate but significant shortening of TCRB CDR3s was recorded in all four CD4+ subsets from Type 1 diabetes patients.

No antigen has been identified for these receptors. The sequencing input was naive CD4+ T cells from blood. The receptors derive from a young man with type 1 diabetes.

This rearrangement joins TRBV4-3 to TRBJ2-3, with D uncertain. The CDR3 contains 15 residues. Germline-derived CDR1 and CDR2 are LGHNA and YSLEER. Trimming removed 1 base from V and 2 bases from J, with 10 bases in between. The CDR3 protein is CASSQVASSTDTQYF. CDR3 coding DNA: TGCGCCAGCAGCCAAGTGGCTTCCTCCACAGATACGCAGTATTTT.

The rearrangement uses TRBV2 and TRBJ1-1; no firm D call. CDR3 size: 14 residues. Germline assignment: CDR1 SNHLY and CDR2 FYNNEI. With 5 bases removed from V and 5 bases from J, the gap between germline ends came to 15 bases. CDR3 region: CASSIWTTGTEAFF. The CDR3 DNA is TGTGCCAGCAGTATATGGACGACCGGGACTGAAGCTTTCTTT.

The chain carries TRBV7-2 and TRBJ2-3; tentative D call: TRBD2 (7 bases). Germline CDR1 SGHTA, CDR2 FQGNSA. V was clipped by 7 bases and J by 4 bases, with 15 bases between them. This CDR3 has 14 amino acids. CDR3 in amino acids: CASINRGAADTQYF. DNA of the CDR3: TGTGCCAGCATCAACCGGGGGGCTGCAGATACGCAGTATTTT.

This clone has more than one count but fewer than ten. The rearrangement joins TRBV2 to TRBJ2-4; a possible D gene is TRBD2 (5 bases). Germline V gives CDR1 SNHLY, CDR2 FYNNEI. V dropped 8 bases and J dropped 0 bases, with 11 bases sitting between them. CDR3 length equals 14 residues. The chain's CDR3 is CASGPGLAKNIQYF. The CDR3 bases are TGTGCCAGCGGTCCGGGGTTAGCCAAAAACATTCAGTACTTC.

The gene calls are TRBV1 and TRBJ2-7; the table's D call, TRBD2, has no DNA check behind it. TRBV1 corresponds to a pseudogene. The CDR3 consists of 12 residues. CDR3 nucleotides: TGCACCAGCGACCGACGAGGCTACGAGCAGTACTTC. Amino acid sequence: CTSDRRGYEQYF.

The chain uses TRBV6-1 and TRBJ1-6; 8 positions match TRBD1. CDR1 and CDR2 from the germline V gene are MNHNS and SASEGT. The CDR3 has 14 residues. With 6 bases clipped from V and 5 bases from J, the junction kept 3 bases outside the gene matches. The CDR3 DNA is TGTGCCAGCAGAATGGACAGGGATAATTCACCCCTCCACTTT. This gives the protein CASRMDRDNSPLHF.

In this sample, this clone turned up a few times. The V gene is TRBV14, the J gene TRBJ2-3; the D is unclear. The CDR3 length is 14 residues. Deletions cut 4 bases from V and 2 bases from J, with 10 bases between. Germline CDR1 and CDR2: SGHDN and FVKESK. The CDR3 loop reads CASSPQTSTDTQYF. CDR3 DNA sequence: TGTGCCAGCAGCCCGCAGACATCCACAGATACGCAGTATTTT.

This rearrangement joins TRBV28 to TRBJ2-5, with 9 bases lining up with TRBD1. Trimming took 2 bases from V and 1 from J; bases not matched to a gene: 14. The CDR3 contains 19 residues. CDR1 is MDHEN and CDR2 is SYDVKM in the germline V gene. CDR3 region: CASSLKPVGDRVLQETQYF. For the CDR3, the DNA is TGTGCCAGCAGTTTAAAGCCGGTTGGGGACAGGGTCCTCCAAGAGACCCAGTACTTC.

This clone was seen a handful of times. The rearrangement links TRBV7-4 to TRBJ1-3; 7 bases map to TRBD1. CDR1 SGHVT and CDR2 SQSDAQ come from the germline V gene. This CDR3 comprises 21 residues. V lost 6 bases to trimming and J lost 0 bases; unmatched junction nucleotides: 23. CDR3 DNA sequence: TGTGCCAGCAGACCCCAACTCCAGGGACAGACTTGTACCCGCTCTGGAAACACCATATATTTT. Its protein product is CASRPQLQGQTCTRSGNTIYF.

The gene calls are TRBV9 and TRBJ2-3; D not certain. This CDR3 region has 14 residues. In germline, CDR1 is SGDLS, CDR2 YYNGEE. The V end was cut by 0 bases, the J end by 6 bases, with 11 bases between. The CDR3 nucleotides read TGTGCCAGCAGCGTAGCTCGCCTTACGGATACGCAGTATTTT. Its protein is CASSVARLTDTQYF.

This clone was picked up a small number of times. The chain links TRBV7-2 to TRBJ2-7, with unresolved D. V lost 5 bases and J 0 bases, leaving 5 bases between the germline ends. CDR1 and CDR2 from the germline V gene are SGHTA and FQGNSA. This CDR3 spans 12 amino acids. The CDR3 bases are TGTGCCAGCAGCCATACCTCCTACGAGCAGTACTTC. Its protein is CASSHTSYEQYF.

The genes are TRBV5-1 and TRBJ2-7; 8 nucleotides line up with TRBD1. The germline CDR1 and CDR2 sequences are SGHRS and YFSETQ. CDR3 length: 15 amino acids. Trimming cost V 7 bases and J 3 bases; bases outside gene matches: 12. CDR3 loop: CASSLGGTGYYEQYF. The CDR3 bases are TGCGCCAGCTCACTCGGAGGGACAGGTTACTACGAGCAGTACTTC.

The chain is built from TRBV6-5 and TRBJ2-3, with D possibly being TRBD2 (6 bases). The ends were cut back, 7 bases at V and 5 bases at J, with 19 bases in the middle. Germline CDR1 reads MNHEY; CDR2 reads SVGAGI. This CDR3 region has 15 residues. The CDR3 DNA reads TGTGCCAGCACGGGGGACTTGGCGCACGAAGATACGCAGTATTTT. Its translation is CASTGDLAHEDTQYF.

This clone was counted a few times. The chain joins TRBV4-3 to TRBJ1-4; 9 bases agree with TRBD1. V shed 3 bases, J shed 2 bases, and the junction held 4 bases outside the gene matches. The CDR3 consists of 16 residues. Germline values: CDR1 LGHNA, CDR2 YSLEER. CDR3: CASSQNTGGTNEKLFF. CDR3 DNA: TGCGCCAGCAGCCAGAATACAGGGGGCACTAATGAAAAACTGTTTTTT.

This clone turned up a few times. V and J are TRBV5-1 and TRBJ2-7; 10 bases line up with TRBD1. CDR1 and CDR2 (germline): SGHRS, YFSETQ. V was pared by 5 bases and J by 3 bases, with 8 bases of the junction left unmatched. The CDR3 totals 15 residues. This CDR3 reads CASSYSGTGVYEQYF. The CDR3 DNA sequence: TGCGCCAGCAGTTACTCCGGGACAGGGGTCTACGAGCAGTACTTC.

With regard to this clone: Different DNA sequences within this sample yield the same CDR3. The chain recombines TRBV9 with TRBJ2-5, with no clear D. V lost 3 bases and J 1 base, leaving 1 base between the germline ends. This CDR3 comprises 11 residues. Per germline, CDR1 SGDLS and CDR2 YYNGEE. Here the CDR3 DNA reads TGTGCCAGCAGCGCCCAAGAGACCCAGTACTTC. Protein sequence: CASSAQETQYF.

This clone has a handful of counts. The chain is built from TRBV15 and TRBJ2-1, with D perhaps TRBD1 (5 bases). Germline loops: CDR1 LNHNV, CDR2 YYDKDF (reference sequence). The CDR3 extends over 13 amino acids. Trimming took 2 bases from V and 10 from J, leaving 12 bases between them. CDR3 bases: TGTGCCACCAGCAGATCCTTACAGGACGAGCAGTTCTTC. Amino acids: CATSRSLQDEQFF.

The genes are TRBV29-1 and TRBJ1-1, with D possibly TRBD1 on 6 matching bases. The CDR3 sequence is 13 residues long. The V gene's germline CDR1 is SQVTM and CDR2 ANQGSEA. Trimming took 7 bases from V and 1 from J, leaving 13 bases between them. The CDR3 bases are TGCAGCGCCGATTTGGGACAGAACACTGAAGCTTTCTTT. Protein sequence: CSADLGQNTEAFF.

This clone was counted a few times. The same CDR3 also results from other DNA sequences found in this sample. The rearrangement joins TRBV19 to TRBJ2-7; perhaps TRBD2 as D (6 bases). The CDR3 length is 14 residues. Deletions cut 4 bases from V and 0 bases from J, with 10 bases between. CDR1 LNHDA and CDR2 SQIVND come from the germline V gene (reference sequence). The CDR3 sequence: CASSSGTASYEQYF. The CDR3 nucleotides read TGTGCCAGTAGTAGCGGGACGGCCTCCTACGAGCAGTACTTC.

In this sample, this clone turned up a few times. J is TRBJ1-1 and V is TRBV4-3, with D tentatively TRBD1 (5 bases). In germline, CDR1 is LGHNA, CDR2 YSLEER. This CDR3 spans 18 amino acids. V lost 0 bases to trimming and J lost 0 bases, with 17 bases between them. This CDR3 is CASSQDTYAGRLNTEAFF. CDR3 in DNA: TGCGCCAGCAGCCAAGATACTTATGCGGGACGGCTGAACACTGAAGCTTTCTTT.